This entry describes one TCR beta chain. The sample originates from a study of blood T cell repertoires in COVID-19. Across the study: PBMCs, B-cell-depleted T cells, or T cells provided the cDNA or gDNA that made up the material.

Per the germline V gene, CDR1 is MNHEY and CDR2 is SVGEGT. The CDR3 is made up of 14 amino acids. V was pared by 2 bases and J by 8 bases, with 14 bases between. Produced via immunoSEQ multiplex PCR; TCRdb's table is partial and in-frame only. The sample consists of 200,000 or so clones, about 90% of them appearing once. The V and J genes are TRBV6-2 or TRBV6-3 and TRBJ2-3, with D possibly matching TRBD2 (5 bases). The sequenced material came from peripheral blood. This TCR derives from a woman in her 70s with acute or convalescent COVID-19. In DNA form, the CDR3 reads TGTGCCAGCAGTTACCCCGCCCCCCGGGGTACGCAGTATTTT. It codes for CASSYPAPRGTQYF.